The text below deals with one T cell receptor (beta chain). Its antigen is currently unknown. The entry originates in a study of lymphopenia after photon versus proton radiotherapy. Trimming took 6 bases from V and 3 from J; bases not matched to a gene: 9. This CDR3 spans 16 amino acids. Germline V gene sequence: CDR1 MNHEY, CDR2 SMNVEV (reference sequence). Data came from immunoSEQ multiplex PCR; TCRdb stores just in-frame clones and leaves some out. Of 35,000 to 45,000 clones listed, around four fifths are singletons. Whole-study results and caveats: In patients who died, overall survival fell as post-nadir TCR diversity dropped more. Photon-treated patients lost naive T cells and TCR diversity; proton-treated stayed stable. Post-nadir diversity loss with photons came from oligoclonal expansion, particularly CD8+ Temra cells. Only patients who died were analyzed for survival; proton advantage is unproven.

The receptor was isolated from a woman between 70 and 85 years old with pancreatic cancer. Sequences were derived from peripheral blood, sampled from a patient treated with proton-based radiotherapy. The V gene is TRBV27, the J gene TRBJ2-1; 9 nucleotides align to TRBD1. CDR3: CASRTIWTGDYNEQFF. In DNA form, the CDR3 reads TGTGCCAGCAGAACAATATGGACAGGGGACTACAATGAGCAGTTCTTC.